The 24 T cell receptor beta chains below all came from one sample that was sequenced in a study of beta chain features in type 1 diabetes (dated by TCRdb to the late 2010s). The library came from the immunoSEQ multiplex PCR assay. The High Capacity cDNA Reverse Transcription Kit was used to reverse transcribe all of the isolated RNA, meaning that expressed TCRB transcripts were what got sequenced. TCRdb holds this immuneACCESS table with in-frame rearrangements only. Some clones are missing; in checked studies, unresolved V genes explain under half, and the rest has no known cause. The table for this sample lists more than 300,000 clones; over 10% of them were counted only once. The ten largest make up more than 0.015% of the sample. The sample was naive CD4+ T cells from blood. In light of the paper, this sample's cell subset or site label describes: true naive CD4+ T cells. Receptors originate from a man aged 18 to 35 in good health.

The chain is built from TRBV7-9 and TRBJ2-7, with D unresolved. V lost 3 bases and J lost 3, with 12 bases in between. CDR1 is SEHNR, CDR2 FQNEAQ, per germline (reference sequence). There are 14 residues in the CDR3. The DNA for the CDR3 is TGTGCCAGCAGCTTCTCCCGGCGGAGCTACGAGCAGTACTTC. It encodes CASSFSRRSYEQYF. Drawing the rest from reference TRBV7-9 and TRBJ2-7, the complete variable domain is DTGVSQNPRHKITKRGQNVTFRCDPISEHNRLYWYRQTLGQGPEFLTYFQNEAQLEKSRLLSDRFSAERPKGSFSTLEIQRTEQGDSAMYLCASSFSRRSYEQYFGPGTRLTVT.

As concerns this clone: The sample holds other DNA sequences that translate to the same CDR3. The chain recombines TRBV7-2 with TRBJ2-5, with TRBD2 identical over 12 bases. Germline V lookup: CDR1 SGHTA, CDR2 FQGNSA. The CDR3 has 16 amino acids. J was trimmed by 4 bases and V by 1 base; bases with no gene match: 4. CDR3 DNA sequence: TGTGCCAGCAGCTTAGGGCTAGCGGGAGGGAGAGAGACCCAGTACTTC. This gives the protein CASSLGLAGGRETQYF.

This clone was observed a few times. The chain couples TRBV10-3 to TRBJ2-5; 9 bases are a match to TRBD2. Trimming removed 6 bases from V and 1 base from J; junction bases left unmatched: 15. Germline CDR1 is ENHRY and CDR2 is SYGVKD. The CDR3 contains 18 residues. The CDR3 is CAISGLTSGGGGQETQYF. The DNA for the CDR3 is TGTGCCATCAGCGGACTGACTAGCGGAGGAGGGGGCCAAGAGACCCAGTACTTC.

This clone has a handful of counts. The CDR3 nucleotides read TGTGCCAGCAGCTTGAGGACAGGGTCCTACGAGCAGTACTTC. It yields the protein CASSLRTGSYEQYF. The chain has TRBV5-4 and TRBJ2-7; 8 bases fit TRBD1. Germline V gene sequence: CDR1 SGHNT, CDR2 YYREEE (reference sequence). The length of the CDR3 is 14 residues. J lost 1 base, V lost 1 base, and 1 base had no gene match.

In this sample, this clone turned up a few times. The rearrangement uses TRBV28 and TRBJ2-7, with D tentatively TRBD1 (5 bases). The CDR3 length is 15 residues. Germline V gene data show CDR1 as MDHEN and CDR2 as SYDVKM. Trimming stripped 4 bases from V and 0 bases from J, with 13 bases between. CDR3 in DNA: TGTGCCAGCAGTTCAGGGCCAGTTAGCTCCTACGAGCAGTACTTC. As protein: CASSSGPVSSYEQYF.

This clone was detected only a few times. The chain uses TRBV28 and TRBJ2-1, with D unresolved. Germline CDR1 and CDR2: MDHEN and SYDVKM. V gave up 3 bases and J gave up 9 bases, with 6 bases separating them. This CDR3 is built from 11 residues. CDR3 loop: CASSFVGEQFF. The CDR3 DNA sequence: TGTGCCAGCAGTTTCGTCGGTGAGCAGTTCTTC.

This clone has only a few counts. The V call is TRBV6-4, the J call TRBJ2-3; 7 nucleotides line up with TRBD2. The V gene's germline CDR1 is MRHNA and CDR2 SNTAGT. The trim removed 2 bases at V and 1 base at J, leaving 3 bases unmatched. The CDR3 consists of 15 residues. The CDR3 DNA follows: TGTGCCAGCAGTGACGGGCTAGCGGGCACAGATACGCAGTATTTT. It encodes CASSDGLAGTDTQYF.

This clone was detected a few times. The chain links TRBV27 to TRBJ1-2; possible D gene TRBD1, 6 bases. Trimming took 3 bases from V and 4 from J, leaving 12 bases between them. Per germline, CDR1 MNHEY and CDR2 SMNVEV (reference sequence). This CDR3 is 14 amino acids long. The CDR3 reads CASSFAGGGYGYTF. The CDR3 DNA sequence: TGTGCCAGCAGTTTCGCGGGAGGGGGCTATGGCTACACCTTC.

This clone has only a few counts. This rearrangement joins TRBV7-9 to TRBJ1-1; no clear D. CDR1 SEHNR and CDR2 FQNEAQ come from the germline V gene (reference sequence). Trimming left V 1 base short and J 6 bases short, with 6 bases between. The CDR3 is 12 amino acids. CDR3 bases: TGTGCCAGCAGCTTAGAGTCAGCTGAAGCTTTCTTT. Amino acid sequence: CASSLESAEAFF.

The sample holds a few counts of this clone. The chain couples TRBV30 to TRBJ2-1; D possibly corresponds to TRBD1 (5 bases). Looked up from germline, CDR1 is GTSNPN and CDR2 is SVGIG (reference sequence). V lost 3 bases to trimming and J lost 4 bases, with 13 bases between them. There are 14 residues in the CDR3. The CDR3 is CAWRVDNLYNEQFF. CDR3 nucleotide sequence: TGTGCCTGGAGAGTGGACAACTTGTACAATGAGCAGTTCTTC.

The chain has TRBV7-2 and TRBJ1-4; D call uncertain. Trimming removed 5 bases from V and 8 bases from J, with 21 bases in between. Germline V lookup: CDR1 SGHTA, CDR2 FQGNSA. The CDR3 loop spans 16 amino acids. The CDR3 coding sequence is TGTGCCAGCAGCGAGACGACCGTAGCGTATTGGGAAAAACTGTTTTTT. Its protein product is CASSETTVAYWEKLFF.

A few counts support this clone. The V gene is TRBV5-1, the J gene TRBJ2-2; maybe TRBD2 (6 bases). Germline V gives CDR1 SGHRS, CDR2 YFSETQ. The CDR3 consists of 15 residues. The germline V and J ends were trimmed by 4 bases and 4 bases, with 14 bases remaining between them. The CDR3 region is CASSQTTGVTGELFF. For the CDR3, the DNA is TGCGCCAGCAGCCAGACCACGGGAGTCACCGGGGAGCTGTTTTTT.

The V gene is TRBV5-1, the J gene TRBJ1-4; D may be TRBD1 (5 bases). The CDR3 is 14 amino acids. Germline V gene sequence: CDR1 SGHRS, CDR2 YFSETQ. The V end lost 4 bases, the J end lost 7 bases, and 14 bases lay between the germline ends. The CDR3 protein is CASSLDGGSEKLFF. The CDR3 DNA sequence: TGCGCCAGCAGCCTTGACGGGGGTAGTGAAAAACTGTTTTTT.

CDR3 sequence reads: CASSPGSYEQYF. Written as DNA, the CDR3 is TGCGCCAGCAGTCCCGGGTCCTACGAGCAGTACTTC. This sequence joins TRBV23-1 and TRBJ2-7; D is uncertain. TRBV23-1 is sorted into the ORF group, with uncertain function. V gave up 4 bases and J gave up 1 base, with 5 bases separating them. This CDR3 is built from 12 residues.

The chain carries TRBV6-1 and TRBJ2-7; 9 bases line up with TRBD1. The V gene end was trimmed by 3 bases and the J gene end by 3 bases; junction bases not matched to a gene: 6. This CDR3 has 15 amino acids. Germline V gene sequence: CDR1 MNHNS, CDR2 SASEGT. This chain's CDR3 is CASSDRGQGGYEQYF. The CDR3 region has the DNA TGTGCCAGCAGTGATAGGGGACAGGGAGGCTACGAGCAGTACTTC.

V is TRBV28 and J is TRBJ1-1; maybe TRBD1 (6 bases). The V end lost 5 bases, the J end lost 4 bases, and 8 bases lay between the germline ends. Germline V gene data show CDR1 as MDHEN and CDR2 as SYDVKM. CDR3 length: 12 amino acids. The CDR3 sequence: CASSPGATEAFF. In DNA form, the CDR3 reads TGTGCCAGCAGTCCAGGGGCCACTGAAGCTTTCTTT.

This clone was picked up a small number of times. The chain joins TRBV5-4 to TRBJ2-1; possibly TRBD1 for D (6 bases). Germline V CDR1 and CDR2: SGHNT, YYREEE (reference sequence). The CDR3 is made up of 16 amino acids. The V gene lost 4 bases and the J gene lost 4 bases, with 18 bases spanning the gap. This CDR3 reads CASSQAEAGAYNEQFF. In DNA form, the CDR3 reads TGTGCCAGCAGCCAAGCGGAGGCAGGGGCGTACAATGAGCAGTTCTTC.

V and J are TRBV29-1 and TRBJ2-7; D is ambiguous. V gave up 4 bases and J gave up 0 bases, with 10 bases separating them. The germline V gene has CDR1 SQVTM and CDR2 ANQGSEA. The CDR3 runs 13 residues. As DNA, the CDR3 is TGCAGCGTTGCTTACGCACTCTCCTACGAGCAGTACTTC. This gives the protein CSVAYALSYEQYF.

This clone was counted once. This chain uses TRBV4-3 with TRBJ2-1; 8 bases are shared with TRBD2. Looked up from germline, CDR1 is LGHNA and CDR2 is YSLEER. J gave up 9 bases and V 0 bases, and 10 bases lay outside the gene matches. The CDR3 totals 16 residues. The CDR3 loop reads CASSQERGAASSEQFF. As DNA, the CDR3 is TGCGCCAGCAGCCAAGAGCGGGGGGCCGCATCGAGTGAGCAGTTCTTC.

In its sample, this clone was seen a few times. J is TRBJ1-2 and V is TRBV5-1; D uncertain. The V gene lost 1 base and the J gene lost 0 bases, with 10 bases spanning the gap. Germline V lookup: CDR1 SGHRS, CDR2 YFSETQ. This CDR3 comprises 15 residues. In DNA, the CDR3 is TGCGCCAGCAGCTTGCGCGACGGGACTAACTATGGCTACACCTTC. Encoded protein: CASSLRDGTNYGYTF.

This clone has more than one count but fewer than ten. The chain joins TRBV28 to TRBJ1-6; D gene uncertain. The CDR3 totals 12 residues. Germline assignment: CDR1 MDHEN and CDR2 SYDVKM. V was clipped by 8 bases and J by 6 bases, with 8 bases between them. The CDR3 sequence is CASLSRNSPLHF. The CDR3 DNA follows: TGTGCCAGCCTGTCGCGTAATTCACCCCTCCACTTT.

The chain combines TRBV29-1 with TRBJ2-7; TRBD1 might be the D (5 bases). Germline CDR1 and CDR2: SQVTM and ANQGSEA. The CDR3 runs 12 residues. V dropped 4 bases and J dropped 6 bases, with 13 bases sitting between them. CDR3 DNA sequence: TGCAGCGTTGCGGCAGGGCCACGCGAGCAGTACTTC. It yields the protein CSVAAGPREQYF.

The table lists this clone with a few counts. The V and J genes are TRBV7-6 and TRBJ2-1; D remains ambiguous. Trimming took 0 bases from V and 8 from J, leaving 26 bases between them. Germline assignment: CDR1 SGHVS and CDR2 FNYEAQ. The CDR3 is 19 amino acids. This CDR3 is CASSLALISRRDTKDEQFF. CDR3 DNA: TGTGCCAGCAGCTTAGCGTTAATTTCACGGAGAGATACTAAGGATGAGCAGTTCTTC.

This sequence joins TRBV19 and TRBJ2-1; a possible D gene is TRBD1 (5 bases). This CDR3 has 17 amino acids. Germline V gene lookup returns CDR1 LNHDA and CDR2 SQIVND (reference sequence). V was trimmed by 5 bases and J by 0 bases, leaving 17 bases between them. CDR3 region: CASSALQGDSSYNEQFF. CDR3 DNA sequence: TGTGCCAGTAGTGCCCTTCAGGGCGACAGCTCCTACAATGAGCAGTTCTTC. Together with reference TRBV19 and TRBJ2-1, the CDR3 gives the full variable domain: DGGITQSPKYLFRKEGQNVTLSCEQNLNHDAMYWYRQDPGQGLRLIYYSQIVNDFQKGDIAEGYSVSREKKESFPLTVTSAQKNPTAFYLCASSALQGDSSYNEQFFGPGTRLTVL.